This entry features one TCR beta chain sequence. Its recognized antigen is unknown. The input lacks base qualities; no much larger clone sits a single base away. Using the deep immunoSEQ assay, multiplex PCR amplified TCR CDR3 regions from genomic DNA. Extracted genomic DNA from each cell subset was spread evenly across all wells of several immunoSEQ 96-well plates, with each plate serving as a replicate. For sorted subsets, each replicate PCR was loaded with 200 to 250 ng genomic DNA, equivalent to some 27,000 T cell genomes. Purified libraries were quantified with a Qubit 3.0 fluorometer, sized on a Bioanalyzer 2100, and re-quantified with the KAPA Library Quantification kit. Each immunoSEQ 96-well plate was sequenced on its own single-read 150-cycle Illumina NextSeq 550 flow cell. The authors processed their data as follows. Because the immunoSEQ output included only junctional sequences and no quality scores, the filtering could not be the same as the filtering used for full-length reads. Sequences were annotated with PyIR, a Python wrapper for IgBLAST v1.9, and V/J genes and CDR3 were assigned using IMGT germline references. Reads were removed for weak V/J assignments (E-value above 1e-6), missing CDR3, stop codons, out-of-frame junctions, or ambiguous translated residues. V3J clonotypes were defined by identical inferred V gene, J gene, and CDR3 amino acid sequence. To compute the percentage overlap between repertoires, the number of shared unique clonotypes was divided by the size of the smaller repertoire. Richness of each repertoire was evaluated using RTK rarefaction, the Chao1 estimator, and Recon v2.1 estimates of unobserved clonotypes. Generation probabilities were computed with OLGA for all TCRbeta clonotypes obtained by the gDNA method from several donors. The source is immuneACCESS, and TCRdb retained only in-frame sequences with V and J called. Part of the clones is not carried over; for the studies checked, unresolved V genes explain less than half of this, and the remainder is unexplained. V and J calls and clone size are those listed in that table; D and trimming were worked out from the DNA. The sample data list 1.5 million to 2.5 million clones, and about 95% of these were observed just once. Around 1.2% of the sample is taken by the ten largest.

The data stem from a study of shared clonotypes between healthy human individuals (TCRdb year 2020). For the study in its entirety: A couple of women and a few men aged 18 to 49 years were included in the cohort. Different laboratories and diverse techniques were used to prepare libraries and sequence TCR repertoires, to increase sequencing depth and limit assay-specific biases. To estimate repertoire size and how much clonotypes are shared between individuals, the study performed deep sequencing of blood TCR repertoires from roughly five healthy adults. For each donor, CD4 naive and CD4 memory were each run on three plates, CD8 naive on two plates, and CD8 memory on one plate. Leukapheresis yielded between about 0.85 and 10 billion PBMCs per donor. Results and caveats for the whole study, not just this receptor: Based on pairwise subsampling, the degree of clonotype sharing among donors was expected to be affected by sequencing depth. Compared with non-shared clonotypes, the clonotypes found in all four sorted-subset donors had higher generation probabilities. Only blood was sampled, and tissue TCR repertoires likely differ from those in blood. Across a handful of donors, 4.5% to 6.5% of naive CD4, approximately 3.6% of naive CD8, under 2.5% of memory CD4, and about 0.4% of memory CD8 clonotypes were shared. The genetic and exposure-history diversity represented was limited by the small number of donors. Naive subsets generally had larger estimated clonotype richness than memory subsets did. Even with the large sequencing depth, rarefaction of the sorted-subset datasets indicated that sequencing was incomplete.

CD8 naive samples were CD45RO-negative cells positively selected for CCR7, giving a CD45RA+CCR7+ population that excluded TemRA cells. Healthy HIV-negative adults with no recently reported acute infections or vaccinations were included as donors. Every donor was a Caucasian adult living in Nashville, Tennessee, USA. After blood collection by leukapheresis, PBMCs were isolated using Ficoll-Histopaque density gradient centrifugation and then cryopreserved in the vapor phase of liquid nitrogen. Purity and quantity of every magnetically sorted T cell population were checked by analytical flow cytometry. Genomic DNA was isolated from each sorted fraction and quantified by UV absorbance on a Nanodrop 2000c. Between the V and J ends, shortened by 3 bases and 6 bases respectively, the junction contains 8 bases. Reading from cysteine to phenylalanine, the CDR3 counts 12 amino acids. The DNA shown is the 36-base CDR3, in frame from base 1. CDR1 and CDR2, looked up from the germline V gene, are WSHSY and SAAADI.

The source is a man aged 18-30 years in good health. Sequenced: naive CD8+ T cells sorted from blood. In light of the paper, this sample's cell subset or site label describes: CD45RA+CCR7+. The chain uses TRBV10-2 and TRBJ1-1, with the D gene uncertain. The CDR3 sequence is CASSDSAAEAFF. The bases are TGCGCCAGCAGTGACTCCGCCGCTGAAGCTTTCTTT.